The present TCR beta chain was sequenced within a study of patients and donors after allogeneic stem cell transplantation. In TCRdb, the RT-PCR reads were re-called with MiXCR into one record per CDR3 protein. The top ten hold 40% to 55% of the sample, which has some 150,000 distinct CDR3 sequences, about 36% seen once. V lost 6 bases to trimming and J lost 6 bases; unmatched junction nucleotides: 7. CDR3 length: 14 residues. Germline loops: CDR1 SNHLY, CDR2 FYNNEI. The source of this sequence is a human donor who was either an allogeneic HSCT recipient or a stem cell or donor lymphocyte infusion donor (not recorded which). It is not recorded whose cells these are; they may come from a transplant donor. The V call is TRBV2, the J call TRBJ1-2; TRBD1 matches at 10 bases. Sequenced material: blood, either unsorted or a sorted T cell fraction (not recorded which). CDR3 residues: CASRGDRGSDGYTF. CDR3 sequence (DNA): TGTGCCAGCAGAGGGGACAGGGGATCCGATGGCTACACCTTC.